Below, one T cell receptor (beta chain) is given with its context. Its cognate antigen has yet to be identified. Base qualities are not at hand, and no much larger clone is one base apart. Libraries were prepared through PCR. Data came from an Illumina HiSeq 2500. To reduce PCR and sequencing biases, unique molecular identifiers were built into the TCR beta cDNA libraries. Per 1 to 10 million input T cells, some 500,000 cDNA molecules were obtained, such that each molecule approximated one T cell. Patient libraries were prepared and sequenced with the same protocol used for the earlier healthy control dataset. Samples belonging to the same batch were prepared together, multiplexed and sequenced on a shared HiSeq lane. In the authors' own workflow: MIGEC handled the raw barcoded reads, throwing out single-read molecular identifier groups before consensus assembly and CDR3 extraction. VDJtools was used for post-analysis of the clonotype tables, with diversity normalized by down-sampling every dataset to the smallest sample size. Repertoire overlap clustering matched CDR3 amino acid but not nucleotide sequences to correct batch-related cross-sample contamination. TCRdb cleaned the public reads at Q25 with fastp, built clones with MiXCR and kept in-frame beta chains. One record per CDR3 amino acid sequence lists the most common genes and DNA. TCRdb's processing, not the authors' own work, is the source of the V and J calls. The sample table lists more than 500,000 distinct CDR3 sequences, roughly 34% of them with a count of one. In total, the top ten clones hold 4.5% to 7.5% of the sample.

This entry comes from a study of post-analysis software for immune sequencing data (dated by TCRdb to about 2015). At the level of the whole study: Disease courses on record covered relapsing-remitting, secondary progressive and progressive-relapsing multiple sclerosis, though some patients had no subtype annotation. The patient repertoires were set against roughly eleven previously published healthy control repertoires from donors whose ages ranged from roughly 6 to 26 years. A subset of samples was prepared in parallel using single-end sample barcoding, then pooled and co-amplified after Illumina adapter ligation.

V loses 3 bases, J loses 2 bases, and the germline ends lie 10 bases apart. Counted from cysteine to phenylalanine, this CDR3 has 14 amino acids. The retained sequence is limited to the CDR3, 42 bases, with the frame set at the first base. In the germline V gene (reference sequence), CDR1 corresponds to LGHDT and CDR2 to YNNKEL. To demonstrate the VDJtools post-analysis software, the study profiled TCR beta repertoires from the peripheral blood of approximately twelve young patients with multiple sclerosis. The patients with multiple sclerosis were children and adolescents between about 6 and 15 years of age. Results the study describes overall, beyond this receptor: Multiple sclerosis patients had significantly lower normalized Chao1 diversity than controls, a result that suggests substantial peripheral T-cell clonal expansion. Patients showed significantly higher frequencies than controls for a handful of TRBV segments, among them TRBV5-6, TRBV5-1 and TRBV20-1. The multiple sclerosis patient group was slightly younger than the control group. Direct clustering with F measure revealed strong co-clustering of samples prepared in the same batch, which led to a batch-effect correction.

The sample consisted of blood. The sequence was collected from a girl aged 2 to 17 with multiple sclerosis. The chain is assembled from TRBV3-1 and TRBJ2-5; the D gene remains uncertain. Here is the DNA: TGTGCCAGCAGCCAGGCAGCTATACAAGAGACCCAGTACTTC. This encodes CASSQAAIQETQYF.